This T cell receptor beta chain was documented in a study of T-cell memory formation after mild COVID-19. Sample share makes this clonotype medium-sized. Its antigen remains unidentified. TCRdb itself ran the 5' RACE reads through MiXCR, one entry per CDR3 protein. The repertoire has approximately 28,000 distinct CDR3 sequences, around 12% of them found once; the top ten carry around 15%. The CDR3 extends over 15 amino acids. Trimming took 2 bases from V and 0 from J, leaving 9 bases between them. Germline V gene sequence: CDR1 KGHSH, CDR2 LQKENI. Study results and limitations: Clones that contracted from day 15 to 85 had balanced CD4/CD8; later expanders were CD4+ biased.

The TCR sequence derives from an adult woman who had mild COVID-19 (a few samples of this study predate the infection). Cell type and time point are not known. V is TRBV18 and J is TRBJ2-3; D call uncertain. The sample was PBMCs or a T cell subset sorted from them (not recorded which). CDR3 nucleotide sequence: TGTGCCAGCTCACCAATTGCGGCAAGCACAGATACGCAGTATTTT. Protein: CASSPIAASTDTQYF.